Listed here are 20 T cell receptor beta chains from one sample, sequenced in a study of cytomegalovirus exposure and HLA in healthy donors. Primers included in the PCR were 60 Vbeta and 13 Jbeta primers. Assay: immunoSEQ multiplex PCR; the TCRdb copy retains only in-frame clones and omits some. In the table there are 150,000 to 200,000 clones, around three quarters of which are singletons. Specimen: PBMCs. Receptor source: a woman in her 30s in good health and CMV-seropositive.

This chain joins TRBV18 and TRBJ1-1, with 9 bases that match TRBD1. The junction had 12 bases not matched to a gene; V was cut back by 6 bases and J by 4 bases. Germline V gene sequence: CDR1 KGHSH, CDR2 LQKENI. The CDR3 extends over 16 amino acids. The CDR3 sequence: CASSPYSTGGSTEAFF. The CDR3 DNA follows: TGTGCCAGCTCCCCTTATTCGACAGGGGGGAGCACTGAAGCTTTCTTT.

V usage is TRBV15 and J usage is TRBJ2-5; D is possibly TRBD1 (7 bases). Germline-derived CDR1 and CDR2 are LNHNV and YYDKDF (reference sequence). CDR3 length: 15 residues. V was shortened by 0 bases and J by 5 bases, with 13 bases between the two germline ends. In nucleotides, the CDR3 is TGTGCCACCAGCAGAGATGGGGCAGGGGGGGAGACCCAGTACTTC. This codes for CATSRDGAGGETQYF.

The sample holds a few counts of this clone. The chain is built from TRBV5-1 and TRBJ2-7, with 7 nucleotides matching TRBD1. The CDR3 runs to 14 residues. V lost 2 bases and J lost 4; bases outside the gene matches: 6. Germline V CDR1 and CDR2: SGHRS, YFSETQ. In DNA form, the CDR3 reads TGCGCCAGCAGCTTAGACAGGGCCTTTTACGAGCAGTACTTC. Its protein product is CASSLDRAFYEQYF. Supplemented by reference TRBV5-1 and TRBJ2-7, the full variable domain reads KAGVTQTPRYLIKTRGQQVTLSCSPISGHRSVSWYQQTPGQGLQFLFEYFSETQRNKGNFPGRFSGRQFSNSRSEMNVSTLELGDSALYLCASSLDRAFYEQYFGPGTRLTVT.

The rearrangement joins TRBV28 to TRBJ1-3, with D perhaps matching TRBD1 (6 bases). The germline V and J ends were trimmed by 5 bases and 0 bases, with 14 bases remaining between them. Germline CDR1 reads MDHEN; CDR2 reads SYDVKM. The CDR3 covers 16 residues. CDR3 coding DNA: TGTGCCAGCAGTACCCAGGACAGCTTCTCTGGAAACACCATATATTTT. Encoded protein: CASSTQDSFSGNTIYF.

This chain uses TRBV6-6 with TRBJ2-1; TRBD2 matches at 12 bases. The CDR3 totals 16 residues. Germline V lookup: CDR1 MNHNY, CDR2 SVGAGI (reference sequence). V lost 6 bases to trimming and J lost 9 bases; unmatched junction nucleotides: 12. The CDR3 nucleotides read TGTGCCAGCAGGGCTCCTCTAGCGGGAGGGCCCGTTGAGCAGTTCTTC. Amino acids: CASRAPLAGGPVEQFF.

The chain couples TRBV18 to TRBJ1-2; 8 positions match TRBD1. The V gene's germline CDR1 is KGHSH and CDR2 LQKENI. The CDR3 sequence is 12 residues long. V was clipped by 5 bases and J by 8 bases; unmatched bases: 4. CDR3: CASSTDRVGYTF. DNA of the CDR3: TGTGCCAGCTCAACGGACAGGGTGGGCTACACCTTC.

The sample holds one count of this clone. The chain carries TRBV5-1 and TRBJ2-1; D may be TRBD1 (6 bases). The CDR3 totals 16 residues. The V end was cut by 6 bases, the J end by 1 base, with 17 bases between. CDR1 is SGHRS, CDR2 YFSETQ, per germline. For the CDR3, the DNA is TGCGCCAGCAACAAACAGGGACAACCTTCCTACAATGAGCAGTTCTTC. Its translation is CASNKQGQPSYNEQFF.

CDR3 loop: CASSGQGGGTEAFF. CDR3 coding DNA: TGTGCCAGCAGCGGACAGGGGGGAGGCACTGAAGCTTTCTTT. V and J are TRBV7-9 and TRBJ1-1; 10 nucleotides agree with TRBD1. J lost 4 bases, V lost 5 bases, and 4 bases had no gene match. The CDR3 consists of 14 residues. The germline CDR1 and CDR2 sequences are SEHNR and FQNEAQ (reference sequence). The full variable domain, completed using reference TRBV7-9 and TRBJ1-1, is DTGVSQNPRHKITKRGQNVTFRCDPISEHNRLYWYRQTLGQGPEFLTYFQNEAQLEKSRLLSDRFSAERPKGSFSTLEIQRTEQGDSAMYLCASSGQGGGTEAFFGQGTRLTVV.

This chain's CDR3 is CASSSGRTMGTGELFF. The DNA for the CDR3 is TGTGCCAGCAGCTCTGGGAGGACGATGGGCACCGGGGAGCTGTTTTTT. The genes are TRBV5-4 and TRBJ2-2, with D maybe TRBD2 (6 bases). In germline, CDR1 is SGHNT, CDR2 YYREEE (reference sequence). V gave up 3 bases and J gave up 4 bases, with 16 bases separating them. The CDR3 length is 16 residues.

This clone was found a few times. The chain carries TRBV7-2 and TRBJ2-7, with D hard to call. The CDR3 length is 14 residues. V dropped 4 bases and J dropped 4 bases, with 14 bases sitting between them. Germline V gene data show CDR1 as SGHTA and CDR2 as FQGNSA. The CDR3: CASSSSNPVYEQYF. As DNA, the CDR3 is TGTGCCAGCAGCTCCTCCAACCCAGTTTACGAGCAGTACTTC.

The chain joins TRBV2 to TRBJ2-2; D ambiguous. The V and J ends lost 8 bases and 7 bases respectively, with 8 bases between them. This CDR3 contains 11 residues. Germline V gene data show CDR1 as SNHLY and CDR2 as FYNNEI. The CDR3 region is CASVYGGELFF. The CDR3 coding sequence is TGTGCCAGCGTTTACGGCGGGGAGCTGTTTTTT.

The CDR3, as DNA: TGTGCCAGCAGCAGGACAGGGGGTGGGTATGGCTACACCTTC. Translated, it gives CASSRTGGGYGYTF. The chain has TRBV7-9 and TRBJ1-2; TRBD1 matches at 10 bases. J was trimmed by 5 bases and V by 5 bases; bases with no gene match: 5. This CDR3 is 14 amino acids long. Germline-derived CDR1 and CDR2 are SEHNR and FQNEAQ (reference sequence).

Turning to this clone: The same CDR3 also results from other DNA sequences found in this sample. The rearrangement links TRBV5-1 to TRBJ1-5; weak D call: TRBD1 (6 bases). Germline values: CDR1 SGHRS, CDR2 YFSETQ. V was cut by 4 bases and J by 4 bases, with 12 bases left in between. CDR3 length: 14 residues. CDR3 DNA sequence: TGCGCCAGCAGCCTGGGACAAGAAAATCAGCCCCAGCATTTT. It yields the protein CASSLGQENQPQHF. Full variable domain (missing parts from reference TRBV5-1 and TRBJ1-5): KAGVTQTPRYLIKTRGQQVTLSCSPISGHRSVSWYQQTPGQGLQFLFEYFSETQRNKGNFPGRFSGRQFSNSRSEMNVSTLELGDSALYLCASSLGQENQPQHFGDGTRLSIL.

The chain is built from TRBV5-1 and TRBJ2-1; 8 positions agree with TRBD2. The junction had 4 bases not matched to a gene; V was cut back by 3 bases and J by 5 bases. The CDR3 sequence is 14 residues long. Germline lookup yields CDR1 SGHRS and CDR2 YFSETQ. The CDR3 protein is CASSSGTSNNEQFF. The CDR3 nucleotides read TGCGCCAGCAGCTCCGGGACTAGTAACAATGAGCAGTTCTTC. The full variable domain, with the rest looked up from reference TRBV5-1 and TRBJ2-1, is KAGVTQTPRYLIKTRGQQVTLSCSPISGHRSVSWYQQTPGQGLQFLFEYFSETQRNKGNFPGRFSGRQFSNSRSEMNVSTLELGDSALYLCASSSGTSNNEQFFGPGTRLTVL.

A few counts support this clone. One end of the junction is discordant with germline, which a read error may explain. V usage is TRBV7-9 and J usage is TRBJ1-2; 7 bases map to TRBD1. The CDR3 runs 12 residues. Germline V gene sequence: CDR1 SEHNR, CDR2 FQNEAQ (reference sequence). The CDR3 DNA reads as TGTTCCAGCAGCCCACAGGGGAAGGGCTACACCTTC. Amino acid sequence: CSSSPQGKGYTF.

V is TRBV6-5 and J is TRBJ2-5, with D perhaps matching TRBD2 (6 bases). V was cut by 0 bases and J by 0 bases, with 11 bases left in between. The CDR3 covers 16 residues. Per germline, CDR1 MNHEY and CDR2 SVGAGI. CDR3 sequence: CASSYSLANYQETQYF. In DNA form, the CDR3 reads TGTGCCAGCAGTTACTCACTAGCAAATTACCAAGAGACCCAGTACTTC.

The chain employs TRBV5-6 and TRBJ1-1, with D perhaps matching TRBD1 (5 bases). Per the germline V gene, CDR1 is SGHDT and CDR2 is YYEEEE. The ends were cut back, 3 bases at V and 8 bases at J, with 20 bases in the middle. This CDR3 has 15 amino acids. CDR3 DNA: TGTGCCAGCAGCTCCGAACAGGTTTTGAACCAAGAAGCTTTCTTT. This sequence encodes CASSSEQVLNQEAFF.

This clone has only one observation. The chain combines TRBV27 with TRBJ2-3, with 7 bases matching TRBD2. Germline CDR1 and CDR2: MNHEY and SMNVEV (reference sequence). The CDR3 is 16 amino acids. V shed 6 bases, J shed 0 bases, and the junction held 9 bases outside the gene matches. CDR3 nucleotide sequence: TGTGCCAGCAGGAAGATACTAGCGACTAGCACAGATACGCAGTATTTT. Its protein is CASRKILATSTDTQYF.

This sequence joins TRBV5-1 and TRBJ2-5; possible D gene TRBD2, 6 bases. This CDR3 spans 14 amino acids. The germline V and J ends were trimmed by 7 bases and 2 bases, with 15 bases remaining between them. CDR1 and CDR2 (germline): SGHRS, YFSETQ. Written as DNA, the CDR3 is TGCGCCAGCGCGGTTGTGGGGGGTCAAGAGACCCAGTACTTC. Translating it yields CASAVVGGQETQYF.

This clone has only a few counts. This CDR3 is CASSGRTFGVYEQYF. The CDR3 region has the DNA TGTGCCAGCAGTGGGAGGACTTTTGGCGTCTACGAGCAGTACTTC. The rearrangement links TRBV6-5 to TRBJ2-7; tentatively, D is TRBD2 (6 bases). Deletions cut 5 bases from V and 3 bases from J, with 17 bases between. CDR3 length: 15 amino acids. The germline V gene has CDR1 MNHEY and CDR2 SVGAGI.